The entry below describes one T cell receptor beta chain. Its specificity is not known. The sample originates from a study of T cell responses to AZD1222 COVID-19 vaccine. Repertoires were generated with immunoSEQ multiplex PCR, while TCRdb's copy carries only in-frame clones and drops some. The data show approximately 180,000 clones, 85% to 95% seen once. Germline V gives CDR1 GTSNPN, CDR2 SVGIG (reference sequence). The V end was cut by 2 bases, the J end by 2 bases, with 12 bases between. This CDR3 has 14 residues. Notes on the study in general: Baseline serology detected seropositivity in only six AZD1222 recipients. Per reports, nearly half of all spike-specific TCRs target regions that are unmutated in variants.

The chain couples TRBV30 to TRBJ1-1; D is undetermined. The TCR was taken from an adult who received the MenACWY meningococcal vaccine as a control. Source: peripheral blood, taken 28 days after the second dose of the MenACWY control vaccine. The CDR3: CAWSLVPVNTEAFF. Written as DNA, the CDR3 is TGTGCCTGGAGTTTAGTCCCAGTAAACACTGAAGCTTTCTTT. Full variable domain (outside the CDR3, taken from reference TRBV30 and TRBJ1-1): SQTIHQWPATLVQPVGSPLSLECTVEGTSNPNLYWYRQAAGRGLQLLFYSVGIGQISSEVPQNLSASRPQDRQFILSSKKLLLSDSGFYLCAWSLVPVNTEAFFGQGTRLTVV.